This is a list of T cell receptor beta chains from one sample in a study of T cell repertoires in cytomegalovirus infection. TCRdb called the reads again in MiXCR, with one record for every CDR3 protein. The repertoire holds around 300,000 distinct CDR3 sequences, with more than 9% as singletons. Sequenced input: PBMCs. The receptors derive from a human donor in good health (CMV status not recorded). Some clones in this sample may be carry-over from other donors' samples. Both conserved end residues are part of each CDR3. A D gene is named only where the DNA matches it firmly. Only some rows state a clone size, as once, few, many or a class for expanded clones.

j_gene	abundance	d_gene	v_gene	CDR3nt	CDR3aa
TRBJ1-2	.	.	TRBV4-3	TGCGCCAGCAGCCAAGATCTTGGTGGTGGGAGTTTCGGCTACACCTTC	CASSQDLGGGSFGYTF
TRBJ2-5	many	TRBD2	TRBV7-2	TGTGCCAGCAGCTTGGGACTAGCGGGGGTGACCCAGTACTTC	CASSLGLAGVTQYF
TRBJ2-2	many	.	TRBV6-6	TGTGCCAGCAGTTACAGAGGGGGTGCGCACCGGGAGCTGTTTTTT	CASSYRGGAHRELFF
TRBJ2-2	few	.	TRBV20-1	TGCAGTGCTTGGGCTAGCACCCGGAACACCGGGGAGCTGTTTTTT	CSAWASTRNTGELFF
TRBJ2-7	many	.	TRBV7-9	TGTGCCAGCACCCCTGGGGGACGACGCACGGCCGAGCAGTACTTC	CASTPGGRRTAEQYF
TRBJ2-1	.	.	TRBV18	TGTGCCAGCTCACCCACCCGGCAGAGAACCTACAATGAGCAGTTCTTC	CASSPTRQRTYNEQFF
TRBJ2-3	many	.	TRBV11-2	TGTGCCAGCAGCTTACAGGCCGGTGGTACAGATACGCAGTATTTT	CASSLQAGGTDTQYF
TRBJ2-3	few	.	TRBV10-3	TGTGCCATTGGACCAGTTGAAACAGATACGCAGTATTTT	CAIGPVETDTQYF
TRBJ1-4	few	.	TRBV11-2	TGTGCCAGCAGCTCGCGGGTTGAAAAACTGTTTTTT	CASSSRVEKLFF
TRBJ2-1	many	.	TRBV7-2	TGTGCCAGCAGCTTAGAGCGGCCCGCGCAGTTCTTC	CASSLERPAQFF
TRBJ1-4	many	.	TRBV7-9	TGTGCCAGCAGCACCACTTCAGGGATGGCTAATGAAAAACTGTTTTTT	CASSTTSGMANEKLFF
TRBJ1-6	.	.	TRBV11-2	TGTGTCAGCAGTCGAACATGGTCCTATAATTCACCCCTCCACTTT	CVSSRTWSYNSPLHF
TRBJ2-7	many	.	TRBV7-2	TGTGCCAGCAGCTTTAGGGGGGTCGACGAGCAGTACTTC	CASSFRGVDEQYF
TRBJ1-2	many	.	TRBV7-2	TGTGCCAGCAGCTTAGCATCATCAGGCCAGGCCGGGGGAGGCTACACCTTC	CASSLASSGQAGGGYTF
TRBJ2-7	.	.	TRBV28	TGTGCCAGCAGTCAGACTCACTACCGGAACGAGCAGTACTTC	CASSQTHYRNEQYF
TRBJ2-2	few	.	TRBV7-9	TGTGCCAGCAGCTTTTACACCCGAAGAAACACCGGGGAGCTGTTTTTT	CASSFYTRRNTGELFF
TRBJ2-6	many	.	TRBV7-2	TGTGCCAGCAGCTTACATGGCGTAGGGGGTGGGGCCAACGTCCTGACTTTC	CASSLHGVGGGANVLTF
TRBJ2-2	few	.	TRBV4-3	TGCGCCAGCAGCCAAGATTTTGCGGTGAACACCGGGGAGCTGTTTTTT	CASSQDFAVNTGELFF